Here is one T cell receptor beta chain with its context. Germline CDR1 SGHTA, CDR2 FQGNSA. The V and J ends lost 0 bases and 1 base, in that order; junction bases with no gene match: 8. This CDR3 contains 19 residues. This sample was included in a study of blood T cell repertoires in COVID-19. Profiled with immunoSEQ multiplex PCR; TCRdb holds only in-frame clones, not every one. The table lists 65,000 or so clones, about 81% of them singletons. The J gene is TRBJ1-4, the V gene TRBV7-2, with TRBD1 matching 10 bases. This TCR derives from a man aged 80 or over with acute or convalescent COVID-19. Sequences were obtained from peripheral blood. CDR3 DNA sequence: TGTGCCAGCAGCTTAGCGACAGGGGGCTCCGGAGGAACTAATGAAAAACTGTTTTTT. The encoded protein is CASSLATGGSGGTNEKLFF.